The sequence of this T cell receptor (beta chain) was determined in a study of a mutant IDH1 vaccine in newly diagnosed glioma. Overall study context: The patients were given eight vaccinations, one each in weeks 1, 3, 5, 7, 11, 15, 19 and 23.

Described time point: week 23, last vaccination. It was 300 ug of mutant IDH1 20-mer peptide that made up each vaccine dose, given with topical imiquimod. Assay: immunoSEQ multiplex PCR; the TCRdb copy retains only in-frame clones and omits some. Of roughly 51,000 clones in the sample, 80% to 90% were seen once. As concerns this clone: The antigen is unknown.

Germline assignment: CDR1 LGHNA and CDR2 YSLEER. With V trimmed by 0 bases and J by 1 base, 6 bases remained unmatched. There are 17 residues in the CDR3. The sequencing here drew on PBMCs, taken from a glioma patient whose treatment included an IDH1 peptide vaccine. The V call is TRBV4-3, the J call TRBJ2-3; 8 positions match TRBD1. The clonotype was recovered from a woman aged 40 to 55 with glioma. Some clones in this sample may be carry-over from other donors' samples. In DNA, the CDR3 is TGCGCCAGCAGCCAAGAAAGGCAGGGGGCAGGCACAGATACGCAGTATTTT. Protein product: CASSQERQGAGTDTQYF.